This passage covers 18 T cell receptor beta chains from one sample sequenced in a study of OX40 agonist ivuxolimab in advanced cancers. Assay used: immunoSEQ multiplex PCR; TCRdb lists only in-frame clones, some missing. The sample has some 87,000 clones; over 80% are singletons. The sequencing here drew on CD4+ or CD8+ T cells sorted from blood, taken in a trial of the OX40 agonist ivuxolimab. Receptor source: an adult with an advanced solid tumor such as melanoma, head and neck, liver or kidney cancer.

V gene TRBV10-1 combines with J gene TRBJ1-2; D is unclear. CDR3 length equals 14 residues. CDR1 WNHNN and CDR2 SYGVQD come from the germline V gene (reference sequence). Between the trimmed V and J ends, which lost 4 bases and 5 bases, there was a span of 14 bases. CDR3: CASSVQVGGYGYTF. CDR3 DNA sequence: TGCGCCAGCAGTGTCCAGGTTGGTGGGTATGGCTACACCTTC.

V gene TRBV4-1 combines with J gene TRBJ1-2, with 7 bases fitting TRBD1. Losses at the gene ends were 2 bases for V and 0 bases for J; bases not matched to a gene: 12. In germline, CDR1 is MGHRA, CDR2 YSYEKL. The length of the CDR3 is 18 residues. CDR3 region: CASSQNPGTASSNYGYTF. The CDR3 bases are TGCGCCAGCAGCCAAAACCCAGGGACAGCGTCTTCTAACTATGGCTACACCTTC.

The chain recombines TRBV11-3 with TRBJ1-1; no definite D call. The CDR3 loop spans 13 amino acids. Per germline, CDR1 SGHNT and CDR2 YENEEA. Trimming left V 3 bases short and J 2 bases short, with 7 bases between. CDR3 protein: CASSFNYNTEAFF. The DNA of the CDR3 is TGTGCCAGCAGCTTCAATTACAACACTGAAGCTTTCTTT. The complete variable domain, with remaining parts taken from reference TRBV11-3 and TRBJ1-1, reads EAGVVQSPRYKIIEKKQPVAFWCNPISGHNTLYWYLQNLGQGPELLIRYENEEAVDDSQLPKDRFSAERLKGVDSTLKIQPAELGDSAVYLCASSFNYNTEAFFGQGTRLTVV.

The V call is TRBV5-5, the J call TRBJ2-7, with 8 bases identical to TRBD2. This CDR3 region has 16 residues. Trimming took 0 bases from V and 0 from J; bases not matched to a gene: 5. Germline CDR1 SGHKS, CDR2 YYEKEE (reference sequence). The CDR3 nucleotides read TGTGCCAGCAGCTTGGGACTAGCGAGACCCTCCTACGAGCAGTACTTC. Its translation is CASSLGLARPSYEQYF.

This chain links TRBV2 with TRBJ2-2; TRBD1 might be the D (5 bases). This CDR3 has 15 amino acids. V lost 5 bases, J lost 3 bases, and 13 bases lay in between. The germline CDR1 and CDR2 sequences are SNHLY and FYNNEI. The CDR3 DNA reads as TGTGCCAGCAGTCTCCAGGGCCCCCACACCGGGGAGCTGTTTTTT. This gives the protein CASSLQGPHTGELFF.

The V call is TRBV2, the J call TRBJ2-5; no firm D call. CDR1 SNHLY and CDR2 FYNNEI come from the germline V gene. Trimming took off 6 bases at V and 5 bases at J, with 10 bases between the two ends. The CDR3 covers 12 residues. In DNA, the CDR3 is TGTGCCAGCAGGTCCGAACGGGAGACCCAGTACTTC. Translated, it gives CASRSERETQYF.

J is TRBJ2-5 and V is TRBV11-3; D is unresolved. Germline loops: CDR1 SGHNT, CDR2 YENEEA. V was shortened by 6 bases and J by 5 bases, with 10 bases between the two germline ends. The CDR3 is 12 residues long. The CDR3 region has the DNA TGTGCCAGCAGTTTACTGGGGGAGACCCAGTACTTC. This encodes CASSLLGETQYF.

The chain joins TRBV28 to TRBJ2-3; possibly TRBD1 or TRBD2 for D (5 bases each). The V gene's germline CDR1 is MDHEN and CDR2 SYDVKM. The CDR3 is made up of 17 amino acids. The V and J ends lost 7 bases and 3 bases respectively, with 23 bases between them. The CDR3 sequence: CASTFQGGGSRTDTQYF. DNA of the CDR3: TGTGCCAGCACATTCCAGGGTGGGGGTAGTCGGACAGATACGCAGTATTTT.

This chain connects TRBV6-1 to TRBJ1-5; D gene ambiguous. Trimming stripped 2 bases from V and 7 bases from J, with 12 bases between. In germline, CDR1 is MNHNS, CDR2 SASEGT. The CDR3 totals 14 residues. Written as DNA, the CDR3 is TGTGCCAGCAGTGAAACAAGGATAGGACAGCCCCAGCATTTT. Encoded protein: CASSETRIGQPQHF.

This chain links TRBV5-6 with TRBJ2-5; D is unclear. The CDR3 has 14 residues. The V and J ends lost 0 bases and 9 bases respectively, with 15 bases between them. CDR1 and CDR2 (germline): SGHDT, YYEEEE. The CDR3 reads CASSLAGRIGAQYF. Written as DNA, the CDR3 is TGTGCCAGCAGCTTGGCCGGCCGGATTGGGGCCCAGTACTTC.

The chain recombines TRBV28 with TRBJ1-5; 8 nucleotides match TRBD1. J was trimmed by 5 bases and V by 6 bases; bases with no gene match: 6. The CDR3 spans 14 residues. Per germline, CDR1 MDHEN and CDR2 SYDVKM. The CDR3 protein is CASSKDRVYQPQHF. CDR3 coding DNA: TGTGCCAGCAGCAAGGACAGGGTCTATCAGCCCCAGCATTTT.

V gene TRBV6-6 combines with J gene TRBJ2-3; a possible D gene is TRBD2 (6 bases). Between the trimmed V and J ends, which lost 7 bases and 6 bases, there was a span of 14 bases. CDR1 is MNHNY, CDR2 SVGAGI, per germline (reference sequence). This CDR3 is built from 13 residues. The CDR3 loop is CASTLGGVDTQYF. CDR3 bases: TGTGCCAGCACCCTTGGAGGGGTGGATACGCAGTATTTT.

The rearrangement joins TRBV18 to TRBJ2-4; no clear D. The CDR3 is 14 residues long. Trimming cost V 3 bases and J 0 bases, with 6 bases left between them. Per the germline V gene, CDR1 is KGHSH and CDR2 is LQKENI. The CDR3 loop reads CASSPSLAKNIQYF. Written as DNA, the CDR3 is TGTGCCAGCTCACCTTCACTAGCCAAAAACATTCAGTACTTC.

This clone occurred a few times. The rearrangement joins TRBV10-3 to TRBJ2-5; D possibly corresponds to TRBD2 (6 bases). Germline V gene data show CDR1 as ENHRY and CDR2 as SYGVKD. V was trimmed by 3 bases and J by 1 base, leaving 18 bases between them. The CDR3 is 17 amino acids. The CDR3 region has the DNA TGTGCCATCAGTGAAGGCAAACGGGAGAACCGCCAAGAGACCCAGTACTTC. This encodes CAISEGKRENRQETQYF.

This clone has only a few counts. The DNA of the CDR3 is TGTGCCAGCAGTGATGCAAGCGGACGGCCCCAGCATTTT. Translating gives CASSDASGRPQHF. V and J are TRBV6-1 and TRBJ1-5; no clear D gene. CDR3 length: 13 amino acids. CDR1 MNHNS and CDR2 SASEGT come from the germline V gene. Trimming cost V 3 bases and J 9 bases, with 12 bases left between them.

The chain is built from TRBV7-2 and TRBJ1-1, with TRBD1 matching 11 bases. The CDR3 contains 15 residues. The V and J ends lost 5 bases and 4 bases, in that order; junction bases with no gene match: 6. Germline CDR1 and CDR2: SGHTA and FQGNSA. CDR3 region: CASSVMGTGGTEAFF. As DNA, the CDR3 is TGTGCCAGCAGCGTAATGGGGACAGGGGGCACTGAAGCTTTCTTT.

The chain employs TRBV5-1 and TRBJ1-1; D may be TRBD1 (6 bases). This CDR3 region has 15 residues. Deletions cut 3 bases from V and 5 bases from J, with 17 bases between. Germline CDR1 SGHRS, CDR2 YFSETQ. CDR3 nucleotides: TGCGCCAGCAGCTCGGAAGGGGGGGTGCGAACTGAAGCTTTCTTT. The encoded protein is CASSSEGGVRTEAFF.

The chain links TRBV5-1 to TRBJ2-3; D may be TRBD1 (5 bases). Germline V lookup: CDR1 SGHRS, CDR2 YFSETQ. The CDR3 sequence is 13 residues long. Trimming cost V 3 bases and J 0 bases, with 5 bases left between them. The CDR3 spells CASSWGSTDTQYF. DNA of the CDR3: TGCGCCAGCAGCTGGGGCAGCACAGATACGCAGTATTTT.